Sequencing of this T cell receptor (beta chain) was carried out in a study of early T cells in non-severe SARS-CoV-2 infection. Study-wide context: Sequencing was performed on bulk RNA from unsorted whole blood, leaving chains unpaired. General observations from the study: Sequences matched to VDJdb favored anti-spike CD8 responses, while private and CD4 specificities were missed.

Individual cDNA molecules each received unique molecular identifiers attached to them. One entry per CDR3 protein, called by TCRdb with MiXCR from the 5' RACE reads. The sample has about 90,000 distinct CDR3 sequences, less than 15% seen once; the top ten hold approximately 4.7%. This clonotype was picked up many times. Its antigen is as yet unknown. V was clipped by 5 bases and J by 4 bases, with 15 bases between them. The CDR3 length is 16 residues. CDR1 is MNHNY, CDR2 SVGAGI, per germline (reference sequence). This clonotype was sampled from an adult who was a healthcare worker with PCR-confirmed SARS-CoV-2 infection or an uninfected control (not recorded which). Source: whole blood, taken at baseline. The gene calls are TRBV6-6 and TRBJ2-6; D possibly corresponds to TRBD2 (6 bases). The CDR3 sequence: CASSNQVGGGANVLTF. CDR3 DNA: TGTGCCAGCAGTAACCAGGTGGGGGGAGGGGCCAACGTCCTGACTTTC.